The clone carrying this TCR beta chain has at least ten counts. Its target is not known. The sample is drawn from a study of T-cell reconstitution after alpha-beta-depleted transplantation in children. The study, taken as a whole, reports: T-cell counts and diversity at one year following transplant were attributed mainly to newly produced T cells. Several hundred expanded graft clones reportedly supplied alpha-beta T cells about two months after transplant. It was surviving recipient T cells and thymic progenitors that gave some patients high TCRbeta diversity at day 60.

Researchers prepared the TCRbeta library using unique molecular identifiers, the study reports. TCRdb re-called the PCR reads with MiXCR, one entry per CDR3 protein. The data contain hundreds of thousands of distinct CDR3 sequences, approximately 10% of them singletons. The germline gives CDR1 SGHRS, CDR2 YFSETQ. V was cut by 6 bases and J by 4 bases, with 15 bases left in between. The CDR3 spans 14 residues. This chain uses TRBV5-1 with TRBJ2-3, with a weak D call TRBD2 (5 bases). This receptor was taken from a child aged 2-15 years with inherited bone marrow failure, due to receive a stem cell transplant. Sample: PBMCs, taken before TCRalphabeta/CD19-depleted stem cell transplant. For the CDR3, the DNA is TGCGCCAGCAAAATGGTTGGGAGTCCAGATACGCAGTATTTT. Its protein product is CASKMVGSPDTQYF.